This TCR beta chain stems from a study of blood T cell repertoires in COVID-19. In the study overall: Sites in the United States, Italy and Spain provided acute and convalescent COVID-19 samples. T cells, B-cell-depleted T cells, or PBMCs supplied cDNA or gDNA.

Germline assignment: CDR1 SEHNR and CDR2 FQNEAQ (reference sequence). This CDR3 comprises 18 residues. V trimming: 6 bases; J trimming: 1 base; junction bases outside the gene matches: 11. This clone was counted between two and nine times. In the original processing: Reference gene primers were amplified, and this amplification served to estimate nucleated cell counts. TCRdb keeps only in-frame clones here, not all; method: immunoSEQ multiplex PCR. V and J calls and clone size are copied from that table; D and trimming were computed from the DNA. This table has about 180,000 clones, about nine tenths appearing once.

This clonotype originated in a man between 65 and 85 years old with active or convalescent COVID-19. The chain combines TRBV7-9 with TRBJ2-1, with TRBD2 matching 11 bases. Sequencing was performed on peripheral blood. This CDR3 is CASSRPGTSGDSYNEQFF. CDR3 coding DNA: TGTGCCAGCAGTCGTCCCGGGACTAGCGGTGATTCCTACAATGAGCAGTTCTTC. The full variable domain, in which reference TRBV7-9 and TRBJ2-1 provide the parts outside the CDR3, is DTGVSQNPRHKITKRGQNVTFRCDPISEHNRLYWYRQTLGQGPEFLTYFQNEAQLEKSRLLSDRFSAERPKGSFSTLEIQRTEQGDSAMYLCASSRPGTSGDSYNEQFFGPGTRLTVL.